The clone carrying this T cell receptor beta chain was counted only a few times. This entry comes from a study of STAT5B mutations in CD4+ large granular lymphocyte leukemia. The table came from immunoSEQ multiplex PCR; TCRdb's copy has only in-frame clones and leaves some out. The profile shows 24,000 or so clones, 60% to 80% of them singletons. The CDR3 extends over 15 amino acids. The germline V gene encodes CDR1 GTSNPN and CDR2 SVGIG (reference sequence). Trimming left V 2 bases short and J 1 base short, with 14 bases between. Sequencing input: CD4+ T cells from blood buffy coats. This clonotype was sampled from a human donor in good health. This chain connects TRBV30 to TRBJ1-1, with no clear D. The CDR3: CAWSRPSPGNTEAFF. CDR3 coding DNA: TGTGCCTGGAGTAGGCCATCCCCCGGGAACACTGAAGCTTTCTTT.